The subject of this entry is one TCR beta chain. The antigen is not known. This entry belongs to a study of shared clonotypes between healthy human individuals. General study points: Non-shared clonotypes had lower generation probabilities than clonotypes shared by all four sorted-subset donors. Some naive CD4 clonotypes, roughly 5%, turned up in common across several donors.

Trimming left V 4 bases short and J 5 bases short, with 12 bases between. This CDR3 has 14 amino acids. Germline lookup yields CDR1 SGDLS and CDR2 YYNGEE. TCRdb keeps only in-frame clones here, not all; method: immunoSEQ multiplex PCR. The sample contains about 2.4 million clones, roughly 93% of which appear only once. CD4+ cells underwent separation, giving CD45RA+ naive and CD45RA-negative memory subsets. Specimen: naive CD4+ T cells from PBMCs. Sample subset: CD45RA+ positively selected. The TCR sequence derives from a man younger than 30 in good health. Some clones in this sample may be carry-over from other donors' samples. The genes are TRBV9 and TRBJ2-2, with D maybe TRBD1 (6 bases). The CDR3 bases are TGTGCCAGCAGCCAGGGGTCTTTAACCGGGGAGCTGTTTTTT. Its translation is CASSQGSLTGELFF.